These 5 T cell receptor beta chains originate from one sample sequenced in a study of T-cell reconstitution after alpha-beta-depleted transplantation in children. Library preparation (for TCRbeta) was performed with unique molecular identifiers. TCRdb analysed the PCR reads with MiXCR anew, one entry per CDR3 protein. The sample lists a few hundred thousand distinct CDR3 sequences, about a quarter seen once, with roughly 2.6% in the top ten. Sequences were derived from PBMCs, sampled before TCRalphabeta/CD19-depleted stem cell transplant. These receptors were taken from a girl aged 2 to 9 with Fanconi anemia, due to receive a stem cell transplant.

This clonotype was found many times. This sequence joins TRBV7-6 and TRBJ2-6, with a possible D match to TRBD2 (6 bases). Germline values: CDR1 SGHVS, CDR2 FNYEAQ. V was shortened by 5 bases and J by 1 base, with 18 bases between the two germline ends. This CDR3 spans 18 amino acids. CDR3 bases: TGTGCCAGCAGCCCCGGGGGACTTAGGAGATCTGGGGCCAACGTCCTGACTTTC. This codes for CASSPGGLRRSGANVLTF.

This clonotype was seen a handful of times. The J gene is TRBJ2-5, the V gene TRBV5-1; D is tentatively TRBD1 or TRBD2 (5 bases each). Trimming took off 5 bases at V and 3 bases at J, with 20 bases between the two ends. Germline values: CDR1 SGHRS, CDR2 YFSETQ. The CDR3 consists of 16 residues. The CDR3 protein is CASRVLARSGKETQYF. The CDR3 DNA sequence: TGCGCCAGCAGAGTGTTAGCGCGGTCAGGGAAAGAGACCCAGTACTTC.

The chain joins TRBV18 to TRBJ1-2; 7 nucleotides agree with TRBD1. CDR3 length: 16 residues. The germline V gene encodes CDR1 KGHSH and CDR2 LQKENI. The V and J ends lost 3 bases and 8 bases, in that order; junction bases with no gene match: 15. DNA of the CDR3: TGTGCCAGCTCACCGGCCGGAAAGACAGGGCCGTCGGGCTACACCTTC. It codes for CASSPAGKTGPSGYTF.

V gene TRBV29-1 combines with J gene TRBJ2-5, with D possibly matching TRBD1 (5 bases). Trimming removed 4 bases at V and 3 bases at J, with 9 bases between. Germline CDR1 and CDR2: SQVTM and ANQGSEA. The CDR3 length is 12 residues. The CDR3: CSVGTRKETQYF. The CDR3 region has the DNA TGCAGCGTTGGGACAAGGAAAGAGACCCAGTACTTC. Full variable domain (remainder filled in from reference TRBV29-1 and TRBJ2-5): SAVISQKPSRDICQRGTSLTIQCQVDSQVTMMFWYRQQPGQSLTLIATANQGSEATYESGFVIDKFPISRPNLTFSTLTVSNMSPEDSSIYLCSVGTRKETQYFGPGTRLLVL.

The chain employs TRBV6-1 and TRBJ1-1; weak D call: TRBD1 (6 bases). The ends were cut back, 7 bases at V and 1 base at J, with 16 bases in the middle. The germline V gene has CDR1 MNHNS and CDR2 SASEGT. This CDR3 spans 15 amino acids. Here the CDR3 DNA reads TGTGCCAGCAATCCCTGGGGGGCGGGGAACACTGAAGCTTTCTTT. The encoded protein is CASNPWGAGNTEAFF.